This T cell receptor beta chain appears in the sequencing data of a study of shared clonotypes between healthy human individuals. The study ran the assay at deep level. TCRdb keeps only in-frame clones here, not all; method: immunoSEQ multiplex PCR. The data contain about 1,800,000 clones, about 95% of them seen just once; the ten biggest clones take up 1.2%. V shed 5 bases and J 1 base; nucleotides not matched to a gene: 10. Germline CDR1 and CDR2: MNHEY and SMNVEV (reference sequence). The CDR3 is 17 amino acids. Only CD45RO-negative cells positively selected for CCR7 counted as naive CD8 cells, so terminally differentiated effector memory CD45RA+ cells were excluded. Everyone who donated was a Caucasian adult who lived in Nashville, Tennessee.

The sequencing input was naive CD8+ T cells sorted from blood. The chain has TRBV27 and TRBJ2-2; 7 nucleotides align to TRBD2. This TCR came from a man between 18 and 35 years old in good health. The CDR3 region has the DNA TGTGCCAGCAGTGACTTAAGGGCTAGCGGGAACACCGGGGAGCTGTTTTTT. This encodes CASSDLRASGNTGELFF.